This TCR beta chain was captured by sequencing in a study of T cell changes during pregnancy in multiple sclerosis. Measured with immunoSEQ multiplex PCR; TCRdb has only the in-frame clones, and not every one. The sample lists tens of thousands of clones; approximately 93% were seen once. Per the germline V gene, CDR1 is LNHDA and CDR2 is SQIVND (reference sequence). The CDR3 loop spans 16 amino acids. Deletions cut 4 bases from V and 0 bases from J, with 13 bases between. This sequence was found in a female donor with multiple sclerosis, enrolled in a pregnancy study. The sample here was peripheral blood, taken after pregnancy. The chain couples TRBV19 to TRBJ1-3, with D hard to call. The CDR3 region is CASSNPSGLSGNTIYF. CDR3 coding DNA: TGTGCCAGTAGTAACCCCTCAGGACTCTCTGGAAACACCATATATTTT.